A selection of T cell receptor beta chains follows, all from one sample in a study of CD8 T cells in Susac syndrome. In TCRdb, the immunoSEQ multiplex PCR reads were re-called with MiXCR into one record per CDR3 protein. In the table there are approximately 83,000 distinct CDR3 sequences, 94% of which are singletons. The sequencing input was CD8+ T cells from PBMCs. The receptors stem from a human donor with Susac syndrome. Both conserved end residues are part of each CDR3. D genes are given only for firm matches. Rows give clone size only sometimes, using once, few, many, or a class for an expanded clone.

CASSSSDRYPTDTQYF	TGTGCCAGCAGCTCGAGTGACAGGTACCCCACAGATACGCAGTATTTT	TRBV7-9	once	TRBJ2-3	NA
CASSNRRGSQETQYF	TGTGCCAGTAGTAACCGGAGGGGGAGCCAAGAGACCCAGTACTTC	TRBV19	NA	TRBJ2-5	NA
CASSIQSSYTGELFF	TGTGCCAGTAGTATACAAAGTTCCTACACCGGGGAGCTGTTTTTT	TRBV19	NA	TRBJ2-2	NA
CASSSGLEEPRTDEQFF	TGTGCCAGCAGCTCAGGACTTGAAGAACCGAGAACCGATGAGCAGTTCTTC	TRBV11-2	NA	TRBJ2-1	NA
CASSQGGGSHLDF	TGTGCCAGCAGCCAGGGTGGGGGATCACACCTAGACTTC	TRBV27	NA	TRBJ2-7	NA
CASSPQTGNTEAFF	TGTGCCAGCAGCCCCCAGACAGGGAACACTGAAGCTTTCTTT	TRBV6-6	once	TRBJ1-1	NA
CSARDLMQNTEAFF	TGCAGTGCTAGAGACCTGATGCAGAACACTGAAGCTTTCTTT	TRBV20-1	NA	TRBJ1-1	NA
CSAPQTTNYGYTF	TGCAGTGCTCCCCAGACAACTAACTATGGCTACACCTTC	TRBV20-1	NA	TRBJ1-2	NA
CASSSPDREREETQYF	TGTGCCAGCAGCTCCCCGGACAGGGAACGGGAAGAGACCCAGTACTTC	TRBV7-9	NA	TRBJ2-5	TRBD1
CASSSVSGEQYF	TGTGCCAGCAGCTCGGTTTCGGGCGAGCAGTACTTC	TRBV7-9	NA	TRBJ2-7	NA
CSSKRGRESAEQFF	TGCAGTTCAAAGCGGGGGCGGGAGTCTGCTGAGCAGTTCTTC	TRBV20-1	once	TRBJ2-1	TRBD2
CASSQFGSFYEQYF	TGTGCCAGCAGCCAATTCGGATCCTTTTACGAGCAGTACTTC	TRBV3-1	NA	TRBJ2-7	NA
CASSYEYEQYF	TGTGCCAGCAGCTATGAATACGAGCAGTACTTC	TRBV7-9	NA	TRBJ2-7	NA
CASSWERINEQFF	TGTGCCAGCAGCTGGGAGAGAATCAATGAGCAGTTCTTC	TRBV11-2	NA	TRBJ2-1	NA
CSASSREGDFNIQYF	TGCAGCGCATCCTCGAGGGAGGGGGACTTTAACATTCAGTACTTC	TRBV29-1	NA	TRBJ2-4	NA
CSVERGVDGTQYF	TGCAGCGTTGAAAGAGGTGTCGACGGGACCCAGTACTTC	TRBV29-1	NA	TRBJ2-5	NA
CASSGGSDYGYTF	TGTGCCAGCAGTGGGGGGTCAGACTATGGCTACACCTTC	TRBV27	NA	TRBJ1-2	NA
CASTTGGQETQYF	TGTGCCAGCACGACAGGGGGGCAAGAGACCCAGTACTTC	TRBV7-9	NA	TRBJ2-5	TRBD1
CASSLAASVETQYF	TGTGCCAGCAGCTTAGCGGCCTCGGTGGAGACCCAGTACTTC	TRBV7-9	NA	TRBJ2-5	NA
CASSLWTGLYEQYF	TGTGCCAGCAGCCTTTGGACGGGCCTATACGAGCAGTACTTC	TRBV12-3/TRBV12-4	NA	TRBJ2-7	NA
CAISEGQGTYEQYF	TGTGCCATCAGTGAGGGGCAGGGGACCTACGAGCAGTACTTC	TRBV10-3	NA	TRBJ2-7	NA
CASRPTLQAGGYNEQFF	TGTGCCAGCAGACCCACTCTTCAAGCGGGAGGGTACAATGAGCAGTTCTTC	TRBV6-1	NA	TRBJ2-1	TRBD2
CASSEPGGYEQYF	TGTGCCAGCAGTGAACCGGGAGGATACGAGCAGTACTTC	TRBV2	NA	TRBJ2-7	TRBD2
CASSLSNSGPHYGYTF	TGTGCCAGCAGTTTATCGAATTCAGGGCCACACTATGGCTACACCTTC	TRBV27	NA	TRBJ1-2	NA
CASKAYGYTF	TGTGCCAGCAAAGCCTATGGCTACACCTTC	TRBV6-2/TRBV6-3	NA	TRBJ1-2	NA
CASWGAPNTEAFF	TGTGCCAGCTGGGGGGCGCCGAACACTGAAGCTTTCTTT	TRBV27	NA	TRBJ1-1	NA